One T cell receptor (beta chain) is described in this entry. Sample-barcoded 5' priming and a J-beta primer mix drove a second PCR of about 6 to 12 cycles. TCRdb re-called the 5' RACE reads through MiXCR, storing one row per CDR3 protein. Of fewer than 900,000 distinct CDR3 sequences in the sample, around 45% were seen once. These data are taken from a study of blood T cells in healthy people across ages. There are 16 residues in the CDR3. Trimming shortened V by 0 bases and J by 5 bases, and 16 bases separated the two germline ends. Germline-derived CDR1 and CDR2 are LGHDT and YNNKEL (reference sequence).

This sequence joins TRBV3-1 and TRBJ2-5; possible D gene TRBD1, 5 bases. The sequence derives from a woman aged 55-70 years in good health. The sequenced material came from blood. CDR3: CASSQDLGQVTETQYF. In DNA form, the CDR3 reads TGTGCCAGCAGCCAAGATCTGGGGCAGGTGACGGAGACCCAGTACTTC.